Listed below are T cell receptor beta chains from one sample, sequenced in a study of T-cell memory formation after mild COVID-19. MiXCR was run by TCRdb on the 5' RACE reads, yielding one entry per CDR3 protein. The top ten clones hold roughly 21% of a sample with around 390,000 distinct CDR3 sequences, roughly 15% of them seen once. Source material: PBMCs or a T cell subset sorted from them (not recorded which). Receptor source: a man younger than 30 who had mild COVID-19 (a few samples of this study predate the infection). Cell type and time point are not known. Each CDR3 is given with its conserved first and last residue.

j_gene | v_gene | CDR3aa
TRBJ1-1 | TRBV7-9 | CASSLVPHGLGAFF
TRBJ2-5 | TRBV9 | CASSVVGSGETQYF
TRBJ2-4 | TRBV6-2/TRBV6-3 | CASSYLGQRKNIQYF
TRBJ1-5 | TRBV20-1 | CSAVKGKADQPQHF
TRBJ2-4 | TRBV7-2 | CASSPSPDRWGLTKNIQYF
TRBJ2-7 | TRBV20-1 | CSAPWTSGDAEQYF
TRBJ2-2 | TRBV30 | CAWGVGGYTGELFF
TRBJ2-3 | TRBV6-2/TRBV6-3 | CASSYGPGTQYF
TRBJ1-6 | TRBV12-3/TRBV12-4 | CASSISDRDSPLHF
TRBJ2-5 | TRBV19 | CASSQSAGGLETQYF
TRBJ2-5 | TRBV2 | CASSLAGGPALDQETQYF
TRBJ1-2 | TRBV20-1 | CSATGVGGYTF
TRBJ2-1 | TRBV11-2 | CASSLSGTGSTQAYNEQFF
TRBJ2-2 | TRBV7-9 | CASNPGQGAGELFF
TRBJ1-6 | TRBV6-2/TRBV6-3 | CASSLQASPLHF
TRBJ2-7 | TRBV4-2 | CASSQGVDPEYF
TRBJ2-3 | TRBV7-2 | CASSLDVSRGWNTQYF
TRBJ2-3 | TRBV15 | CATSRGQGTDTQYF
TRBJ2-5 | TRBV2 | CASTGQIQETQYF
TRBJ1-1 | TRBV7-2 | CASSLAQGITEAFF
TRBJ2-1 | TRBV3-1 | CASHGGPIYNEQFF
TRBJ2-1 | TRBV20-1 | CSASVRRTSINEQFF
TRBJ2-5 | TRBV5-1 | CASSLDSGGLETQYF
TRBJ1-1 | TRBV21-1 | CASPRRDRGTVQAFF
TRBJ1-4 | TRBV7-3 | CASTQTATNEKLFF